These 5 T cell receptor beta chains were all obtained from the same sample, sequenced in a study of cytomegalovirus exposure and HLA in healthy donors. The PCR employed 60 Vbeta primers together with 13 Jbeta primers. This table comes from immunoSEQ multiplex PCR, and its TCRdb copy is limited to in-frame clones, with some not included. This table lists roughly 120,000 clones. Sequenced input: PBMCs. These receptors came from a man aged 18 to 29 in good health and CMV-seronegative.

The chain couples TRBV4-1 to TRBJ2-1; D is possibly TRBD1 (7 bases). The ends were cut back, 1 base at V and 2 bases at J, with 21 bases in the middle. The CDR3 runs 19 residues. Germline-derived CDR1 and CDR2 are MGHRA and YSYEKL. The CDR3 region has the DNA TGCGCCAGCAGCCAAGCCAGGGGGGAAATTCGAATCGCCTACAATGAGCAGTTCTTC. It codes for CASSQARGEIRIAYNEQFF.

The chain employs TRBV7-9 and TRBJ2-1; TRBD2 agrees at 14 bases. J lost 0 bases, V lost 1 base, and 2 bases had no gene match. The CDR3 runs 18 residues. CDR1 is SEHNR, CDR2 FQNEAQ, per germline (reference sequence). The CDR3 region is CASSLGLAGGSSYNEQFF. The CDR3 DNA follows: TGTGCCAGCAGCTTAGGACTAGCGGGGGGGAGCTCCTACAATGAGCAGTTCTTC.

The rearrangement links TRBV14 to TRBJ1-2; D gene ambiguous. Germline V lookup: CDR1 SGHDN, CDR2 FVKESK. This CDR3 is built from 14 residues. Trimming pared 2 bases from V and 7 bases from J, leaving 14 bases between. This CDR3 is CASSQRVEGSGYTF. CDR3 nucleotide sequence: TGTGCCAGCAGCCAAAGGGTCGAGGGCTCTGGCTACACCTTC.

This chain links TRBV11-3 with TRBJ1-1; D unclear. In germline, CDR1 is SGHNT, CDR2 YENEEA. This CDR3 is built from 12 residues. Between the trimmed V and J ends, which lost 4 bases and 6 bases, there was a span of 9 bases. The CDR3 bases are TGTGCCAGCAGCTACCCCGGGTCTGAAGCTTTCTTT. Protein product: CASSYPGSEAFF.

The CDR3 protein is CASSSWTVMNTEAFF. Written as DNA, the CDR3 is TGTGCCAGCAGCTCCTGGACAGTTATGAACACTGAAGCTTTCTTT. This chain links TRBV7-9 with TRBJ1-1; D may be TRBD1 (6 bases). V was shortened by 4 bases and J by 0 bases, with 12 bases between the two germline ends. There are 15 residues in the CDR3. In germline, CDR1 is SEHNR, CDR2 FQNEAQ (reference sequence).